A selection of T cell receptor beta chains follows, all from one sample in a study of metastatic and nonmetastatic thyroid tumors. TCRdb called clones again from the PCR reads with MiXCR. The sample has 15,000 or so clones; about 29% are singletons. The sequenced sample consisted of tumor tissue. The receptors originated from a male donor with papillary thyroid cancer or a benign thyroid nodule (not recorded which). Some clones in this sample may be carry-over from other donors' samples. CDR3s leave out the opening cysteine and the closing phenylalanine or tryptophan. The order of the fields is clone size, V gene, CDR3 protein. Only some rows state a clone size, as once, few, many or a class for expanded clones.

size: .
V: TRBV6-1
CDR3: ASIPTPGTTNTEAF

size: few
V: TRBV11-2
CDR3: ASSPGNSVEQF

size: .
V: TRBV3-1
CDR3: ASSLHSEKLF

size: few
V: TRBV6-1
CDR3: ASSRGNTDTQY

size: .
V: TRBV9
CDR3: ASSVSGTSTDTQY

size: many
V: TRBV11-1
CDR3: ASSSAWTGEGGGNEQF

size: .
V: TRBV5-1
CDR3: ASSLQGTGNTIY

size: few
V: TRBV6-1
CDR3: AVGQGVDTGELF

size: few
V: TRBV10-2
CDR3: ASSEYLPGLAGNEQS

size: many
V: TRBV20-1
CDR3: SAHGLLAYNEQF

size: few
V: TRBV25-1
CDR3: AISEDMDTGELF

size: .
V: TRBV28
CDR3: PSSPPGYYGYT

size: .
V: TRBV11-2
CDR3: ASSSPVGTGDNEQF

size: few
V: TRBV28
CDR3: ASSVSRGSVYT

size: .
V: TRBV10-3
CDR3: AIRDMSSYEQY

size: medium-sized
V: TRBV19
CDR3: ASSTGHYSNQPQH

size: .
V: TRBV20-1
CDR3: SARDPRTIWGGETQY

size: few
V: TRBV6-2/TRBV6-3
CDR3: ASSYGGTDTGELF

size: many
V: TRBV20-1
CDR3: SARDFRVDGYT

size: .
V: TRBV20-1
CDR3: NLPQNEQY

size: many
V: TRBV29-1
CDR3: SVEDGAGGYT

size: many
V: TRBV10-3
CDR3: AISEEIVAGRPVGYT

size: many
V: TRBV19
CDR3: ASSIDGGYEQY

size: .
V: TRBV6-1
CDR3: ASSEGSSGANVLT

size: few
V: TRBV11-2
CDR3: ASSLGGANTEAF

size: many
V: TRBV2
CDR3: ASSGSTRAQETQY

size: few
V: TRBV6-5
CDR3: ASSYGTSQPQH

size: few
V: TRBV6-5
CDR3: ASRWTSGGGSNEQF

size: .
V: TRBV2
CDR3: ASSESLGSPLH

size: .
V: TRBV5-1
CDR3: ASSLAGESHEQF

size: .
V: TRBV20-1
CDR3: SAVVAGRYNEQF

size: medium-sized
V: TRBV19
CDR3: ASQGAYNSPLH

size: many
V: TRBV14
CDR3: ASSQDFGLGLDEQY

size: many
V: TRBV15
CDR3: ATSREWGGTDTQY

size: .
V: TRBV6-5
CDR3: ASSYDRGRSEAF